This T cell receptor (beta chain) was sequenced in a study of cytomegalovirus exposure and HLA in healthy donors. This clone was detected a few times. Unmatched junction bases numbered 7, after V lost 0 bases and J lost 7 bases. The CDR3 sequence is 14 residues long. Germline CDR1 is SGDLS and CDR2 is YYNGEE. 13 Jbeta primers and 60 Vbeta primers were used for the PCR. The data were produced by immunoSEQ multiplex PCR, yet TCRdb's version contains in-frame clones alone and is incomplete. The top ten hold around 1.9% of the sample, which has around 150,000 clones, around four fifths seen once. Source material: PBMCs. The chain uses TRBV9 and TRBJ2-7; 7 nucleotides agree with TRBD2. This receptor was obtained from a man between 18 and 35 years old in good health and CMV-seronegative. The CDR3 is CASSVGGGPGEQYF. The DNA of the CDR3 is TGTGCCAGCAGCGTAGGGGGAGGGCCTGGGGAGCAGTACTTC.